Listed below are T cell receptor beta chains from one sample, sequenced in a study of persistence of HIV-infected CD4 T cells. Their antigens are not known. TCRdb's table, derived via immunoSEQ multiplex PCR, lists solely in-frame clones and lacks some. The repertoire consists of tens of thousands of clones, with around 75% occurring once and the leading ten covering about 3%. The sequenced sample was CD4+ T cells sorted from PBMCs after approximately 19-hour stimulation, obtained from a patient who received antiretroviral therapy. These receptors originate from an adult man with HIV who was CMV-seropositive. The CDR3 runs from the conserved cysteine through the conserved F or W. The D gene is left open where the match is weak. Rows may omit the clone size; those that give it use once, few, many or a size class.

>TRBV27|once|TRBJ2-1|TRBD2
TGTGCCAGCAGATCAATAGCGGGAGGGCATGAGCAGTTCTTC
CASRSIAGGHEQFF
>TRBV6-1|.|TRBJ1-5|.
TGTGCCAGCAGTGAAGTCCGTGGGCAGCCCCAGCATTTT
CASSEVRGQPQHF
>TRBV20-1|.|TRBJ2-7|.
TGCAGTGCTAGTGGGCAGGTAAATTTCGACGAGCAGTACTTC
CSASGQVNFDEQYF
>TRBV10-2|once|TRBJ1-1|.
TGCGCCAGCAGTCCACAGGGAGGAACTGAAGCTTTCTTT
CASSPQGGTEAFF
>TRBV3-1/TRBV3-2|few|TRBJ1-2|TRBD1
TGTGCCAGCAGCCCTGGACAGGAGAACTATGGCTACACCTTC
CASSPGQENYGYTF
>TRBV18|.|TRBJ2-5|.
TGTGCCAGCTCACCGGGTGGCAAAGGCCGACAAGAGACCCAGTACTTC
CASSPGGKGRQETQYF
>TRBV5-6|.|TRBJ1-2|.
TGTGCCAGCAGCTTGAGGGATGGCTACACCTTC
CASSLRDGYTF
>TRBV7-8|.|TRBJ2-7|TRBD2
TGTGCCAGCAGCTTAAAGATGACTAGCGGGAGTCGTCCAATCTCCTACGAGCAGTACTTC
CASSLKMTSGSRPISYEQYF
>TRBV3-1/TRBV3-2|.|TRBJ2-7|.
TGTGCCAGCAGTCTAGCCCTTCCCAACTACGAGCAGTACTTC
CASSLALPNYEQYF
>TRBV27|.|TRBJ1-2|.
TGTGCCAGCAGTCCCCGCCGGACAGCTAACTATGGCTACACCTTC
CASSPRRTANYGYTF
>TRBV10-3|.|TRBJ2-5|.
TGTGCCATCAGTGAAGGATGGAAAGGGACCCAGTACTTC
CAISEGWKGTQYF
>TRBV6-5|few|TRBJ1-2|TRBD1
TGTGCCAGCAGTTACTACGCGGGACAGGGCTTTTTGGGATTC
CASSYYAGQGFLGF
>TRBV2|.|TRBJ1-1|.
TGTGCCAGCAGACCGGAGGGGCCCCAGGGGACTTTCTTT
CASRPEGPQGTFF
>TRBV20-1|.|TRBJ2-1|TRBD2
TGCAGTGCTAGTCCTAGCGGGAGGATGTACAATGAGCAGTTCTTC
CSASPSGRMYNEQFF
>TRBV14|.|TRBJ1-6|.
TGTGCCAGCAGCCAGGGGGGCTCCTATAATTCACCCCTCCACTTT
CASSQGGSYNSPLHF
>TRBV20-1|once|TRBJ2-5|.
TGCAGTGCTAGTCTCCAGACTGGGCAAGAGACCCAGTACTTC
CSASLQTGQETQYF
>TRBV10-3|.|TRBJ1-1|.
TGTGCCATCATGATGGGCCTGAACACTGAAGCTTTCTTT
CAIMMGLNTEAFF
>TRBV29-1|few|TRBJ2-3|TRBD2
TGCAGCGTCGCCGCACTAGCGGGAGAAGATACGCAGTATTTT
CSVAALAGEDTQYF
>TRBV6-5|.|TRBJ2-1|.
TGTGCCAGCACCGGGGGCTCCTACAATGAGCAGTTCTTC
CASTGGSYNEQFF
>TRBV6-5|.|TRBJ2-7|.
TGTGCCAGCAACCCTGGGGGGCCAGGAGGCGAGCAGTACTTC
CASNPGGPGGEQYF
>TRBV3-1/TRBV3-2|.|TRBJ1-2|.
TGTGCCAGCAGCCAAGAAGCAGGTGGCAGGAGCTACACCTTC
CASSQEAGGRSYTF
>TRBV11-3|.|TRBJ2-1|TRBD2
TGTGCCAGCAGCTTAGGCCTAGCGGGAGGGAATGAGCAGTTCTTC
CASSLGLAGGNEQFF
>TRBV6-5|.|TRBJ2-3|.
TGTGCCAGCAGTTACTCGAGCAATAGACCAGATACGCAGTATTTT
CASSYSSNRPDTQYF
>TRBV6-5|.|TRBJ2-3|.
TGTGCCAGCAGTTACTATAAGGATAGCACAGATACGCAGTATTTT
CASSYYKDSTDTQYF
>TRBV14|.|TRBJ1-2|.
TGTGCCAGCAGCCCGTTAGTCGGCACAGGGCCTAACTATGGCTACACCTTC
CASSPLVGTGPNYGYTF
>TRBV10-3|.|TRBJ1-3|TRBD1
TGTGCCATCGCACAGGGGATTTCTGGAAACACCATATATTTT
CAIAQGISGNTIYF
>TRBV10-3|.|TRBJ1-2|TRBD1
TGTGCCATCAGTGAGTCGTCCACAGGGGATGGCTACACCTTC
CAISESSTGDGYTF
>TRBV28|.|TRBJ1-3|.
TGTGCCAGCACCTTGTGGGGATCTGGAAACACCATATATTTT
CASTLWGSGNTIYF
>TRBV18|.|TRBJ2-7|TRBD1
TGTGCCAGCTCACCAAGACAGGGAGAGGCCTACGAGCAGTACTTC
CASSPRQGEAYEQYF
>TRBV27|.|TRBJ2-5|.
TGTGCCAGCAGTTCCCCGGGGAGGCGGTGGGAGACCCAGTACTTC
CASSSPGRRWETQYF
>TRBV5-1|once|TRBJ1-2|.
TGCGCCAGCAGCTTGGATGCGGATACTAACTATGGCTACACCTTC
CASSLDADTNYGYTF
>TRBV7-9|.|TRBJ2-1|.
TGTGCCAGCAGCTTAGTGGGCAGCCATGAGCAGTTCTTC
CASSLVGSHEQFF
>TRBV5-5|.|TRBJ1-1|TRBD1
TGTGCCAGCAGCCTCGTGGGGACAGGGCCTTTGAACACTGAAGCTTTCTTT
CASSLVGTGPLNTEAFF
>TRBV6-5|.|TRBJ1-5|.
TGTGCCAGCAGTTGGGAAAGCAATCAGCCCCAGCATTTT
CASSWESNQPQHF
>TRBV10-3|.|TRBJ1-1|TRBD1
TGTGCCATCAAGCAGGGGGTGAACACTGAAGCTTTCTTT
CAIKQGVNTEAFF
>TRBV30|.|TRBJ2-3|TRBD2
TGTGCCTGGGGGAGGGGGACTAGCGGAGGCACAGATACGCAGTATTTT
CAWGRGTSGGTDTQYF
>TRBV7-2|.|TRBJ1-5|TRBD1
TGTGCCAGCACCGAGGACAGGGACCAGCCCCAGCATTTT
CASTEDRDQPQHF
>TRBV7-9|.|TRBJ1-6|TRBD1
TGTGCCAGCAGCTTAGTTGGGACAGGGACTTCACCCCTCCACTTT
CASSLVGTGTSPLHF
>TRBV18|.|TRBJ1-4|.
TGTGCCAGCAGGCCGGGTGGGGATGAAAAACTGTTTTTT
CASRPGGDEKLFF
>TRBV30|.|TRBJ2-7|TRBD2
TGTGCCTGGACGTTAGGGACTAGCGGGAGTTACGAGCAGTACTTC
CAWTLGTSGSYEQYF
>TRBV6-5|once|TRBJ2-7|.
TGTGCCAGCAGTCGGGACTATCAGGGGTCCTACGAGCAGTACTTC
CASSRDYQGSYEQYF
>TRBV29-1|.|TRBJ1-1|.
TGCAGCGTGGGGAGAACTGAAGCTTTCTTT
CSVGRTEAFF
>TRBV24-1|.|TRBJ2-2|TRBD1
TGTGCCACCAGTGATTTGCAACAGGGGCCCGGGGAGCTGTTTTTT
CATSDLQQGPGELFF
>TRBV10-1|.|TRBJ2-7|.
TGCGCCAGCAGTGAGTCCCTACCAGGAGGGCCCTCCCACGAGCAGTACTTC
CASSESLPGGPSHEQYF
>TRBV9|.|TRBJ2-6|.
TGTGCCAGCAGCGTAGTTAGGGCTGGGGCCAACGTCCTGACTTTC
CASSVVRAGANVLTF
>TRBV29-1|few|TRBJ2-2|.
TGCAGCGTTGAACGGCAGGGTATCACCGGGGAGCTGTTTTTT
CSVERQGITGELFF
>TRBV5-1|.|TRBJ2-5|.
TGCGCCAGCAGCTTGACTAGTTGGGAGACCCAGTACTTC
CASSLTSWETQYF
>TRBV19|once|TRBJ1-1|TRBD1
TGTGCCAGTAGTCTCCGGAGGACAGGGGCCGGTTTGTTCACTGAAGCTTTCTTT
CASSLRRTGAGLFTEAFF
>TRBV4-1|.|TRBJ1-2|.
TGCGCCAGCAGCGTCCGGGAGGCGGAGACGATTGGCTACACCTTC
CASSVREAETIGYTF